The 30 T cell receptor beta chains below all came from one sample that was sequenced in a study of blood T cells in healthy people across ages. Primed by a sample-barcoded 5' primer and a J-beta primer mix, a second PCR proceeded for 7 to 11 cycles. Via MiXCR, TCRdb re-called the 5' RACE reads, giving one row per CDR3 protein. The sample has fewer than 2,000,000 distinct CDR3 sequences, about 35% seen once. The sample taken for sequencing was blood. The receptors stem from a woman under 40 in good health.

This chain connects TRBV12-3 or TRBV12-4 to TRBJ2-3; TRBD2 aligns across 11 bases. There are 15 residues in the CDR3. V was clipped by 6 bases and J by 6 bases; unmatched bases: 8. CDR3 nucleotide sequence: TGTGCCAGCAGCTCGGGAATAGCGGGGGGGGATACGCAGTATTTT. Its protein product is CASSSGIAGGDTQYF.

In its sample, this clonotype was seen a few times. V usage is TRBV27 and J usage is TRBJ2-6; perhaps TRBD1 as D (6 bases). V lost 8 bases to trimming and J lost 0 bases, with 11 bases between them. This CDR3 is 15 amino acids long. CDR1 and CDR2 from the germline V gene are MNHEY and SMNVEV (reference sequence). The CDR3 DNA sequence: TGTGCCAGCGCCCACAGGGACTCTGGGGCCAACGTCCTGACTTTC. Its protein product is CASAHRDSGANVLTF.

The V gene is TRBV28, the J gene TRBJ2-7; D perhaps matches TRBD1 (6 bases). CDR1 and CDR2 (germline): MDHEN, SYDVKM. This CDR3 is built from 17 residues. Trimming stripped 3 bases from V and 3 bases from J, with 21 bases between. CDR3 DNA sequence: TGTGCCAGCAGTTTTGGAGGAGGCCGGGACATCCACTACGAGCAGTACTTC. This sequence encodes CASSFGGGRDIHYEQYF. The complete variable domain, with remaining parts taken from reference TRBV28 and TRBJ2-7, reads DVKVTQSSRYLVKRTGEKVFLECVQDMDHENMFWYRQDPGLGLRLIYFSYDVKMKEKGDIPEGYSVSREKKERFSLILESASTNQTSMYLCASSFGGGRDIHYEQYFGPGTRLTVT.

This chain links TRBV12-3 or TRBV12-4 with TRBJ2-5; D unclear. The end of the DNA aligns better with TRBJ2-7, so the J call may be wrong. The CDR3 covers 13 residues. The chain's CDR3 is CASSLALRIEQYF. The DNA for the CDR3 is TGTGCCAGCAGTTTGGCCCTGAGGATCGAGCAGTACTTC.

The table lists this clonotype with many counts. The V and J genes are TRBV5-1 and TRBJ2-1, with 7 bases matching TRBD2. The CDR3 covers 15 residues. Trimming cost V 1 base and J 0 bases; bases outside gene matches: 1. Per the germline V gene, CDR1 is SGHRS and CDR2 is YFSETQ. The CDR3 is CASSLTGGSYNEQFF. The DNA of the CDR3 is TGCGCCAGCAGCTTGACGGGGGGCTCCTACAATGAGCAGTTCTTC.

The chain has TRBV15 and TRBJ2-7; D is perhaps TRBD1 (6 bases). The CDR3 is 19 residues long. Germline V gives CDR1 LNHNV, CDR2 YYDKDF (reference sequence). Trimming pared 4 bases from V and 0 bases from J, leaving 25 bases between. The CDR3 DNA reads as TGTGCCACCAGCACCTCCCAGGGGCAAAACGGACATAGCTCCTACGAGCAGTACTTC. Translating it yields CATSTSQGQNGHSSYEQYF.

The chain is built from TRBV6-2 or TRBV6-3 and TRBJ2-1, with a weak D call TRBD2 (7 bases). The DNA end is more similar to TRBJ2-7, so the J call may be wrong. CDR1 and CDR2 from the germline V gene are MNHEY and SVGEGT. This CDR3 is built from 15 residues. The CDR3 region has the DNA TGTGCCAGCAGTCCCCTCGCGGGGGCTGGCAATGAGCAGTACTTC. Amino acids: CASSPLAGAGNEQYF.

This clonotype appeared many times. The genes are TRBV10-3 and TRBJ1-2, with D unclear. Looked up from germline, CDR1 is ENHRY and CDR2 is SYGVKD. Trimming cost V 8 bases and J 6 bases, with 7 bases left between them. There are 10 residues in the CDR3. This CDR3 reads CAIGQNGYTF. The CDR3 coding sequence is TGTGCCATCGGGCAGAATGGCTACACCTTC.

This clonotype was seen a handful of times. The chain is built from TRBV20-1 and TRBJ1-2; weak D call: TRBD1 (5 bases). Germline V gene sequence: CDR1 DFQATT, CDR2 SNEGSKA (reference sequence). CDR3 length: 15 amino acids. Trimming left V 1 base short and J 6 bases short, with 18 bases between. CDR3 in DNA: TGCAGTGCTAGAGGACTCGGGGCCAAGGGTGATGGCTACACCTTC. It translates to CSARGLGAKGDGYTF.

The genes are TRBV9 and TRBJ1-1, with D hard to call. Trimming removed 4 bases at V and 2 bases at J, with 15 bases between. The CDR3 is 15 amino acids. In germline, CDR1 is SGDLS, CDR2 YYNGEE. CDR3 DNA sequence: TGTGCCAGCAGCCCTCAGTCTGACCCCAACACTGAAGCTTTCTTT. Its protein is CASSPQSDPNTEAFF.

The CDR3 DNA follows: TGCAGTGCTAGAGCCCTAGAGGCTAGCTCCTACAATGAGCAGTTCTTC. This encodes CSARALEASSYNEQFF. This chain uses TRBV20-1 with TRBJ2-1; D remains ambiguous. Germline V gene sequence: CDR1 DFQATT, CDR2 SNEGSKA (reference sequence). The length of the CDR3 is 16 residues. Trimming cost V 1 base and J 0 bases, with 13 bases left between them.

The chain's CDR3 is CASSFPRAGSNEQFF. The CDR3, as DNA: TGTGCCAGCAGTTTCCCACGGGCTGGAAGCAATGAGCAGTTCTTC. This chain links TRBV6-2 or TRBV6-3 with TRBJ2-1; D not certain. Trimming stripped 4 bases from V and 6 bases from J, with 16 bases between. Germline lookup yields CDR1 MNHEY and CDR2 SVGEGT. The CDR3 totals 15 residues.

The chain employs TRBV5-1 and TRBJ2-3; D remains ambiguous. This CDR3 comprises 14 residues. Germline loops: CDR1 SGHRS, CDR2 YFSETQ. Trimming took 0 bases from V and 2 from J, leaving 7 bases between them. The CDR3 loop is CASSLAPTTDTQYF. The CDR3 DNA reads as TGCGCCAGCAGCTTGGCCCCTACCACAGATACGCAGTATTTT.

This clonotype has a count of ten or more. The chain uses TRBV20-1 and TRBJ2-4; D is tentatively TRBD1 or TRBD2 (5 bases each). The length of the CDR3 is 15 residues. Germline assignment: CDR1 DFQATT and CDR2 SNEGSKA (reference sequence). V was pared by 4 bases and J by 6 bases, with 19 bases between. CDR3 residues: CSANPNGGGGNIQYF. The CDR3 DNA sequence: TGCAGTGCTAACCCGAATGGGGGTGGAGGAAACATTCAGTACTTC.

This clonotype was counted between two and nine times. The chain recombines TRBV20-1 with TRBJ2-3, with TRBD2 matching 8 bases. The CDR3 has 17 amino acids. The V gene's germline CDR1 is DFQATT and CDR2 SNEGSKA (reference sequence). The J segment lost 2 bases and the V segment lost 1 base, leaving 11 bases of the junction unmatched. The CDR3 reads CSARALRAGESTDTQYF. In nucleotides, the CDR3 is TGCAGTGCTAGAGCCCTTAGAGCGGGGGAGTCCACAGATACGCAGTATTTT.

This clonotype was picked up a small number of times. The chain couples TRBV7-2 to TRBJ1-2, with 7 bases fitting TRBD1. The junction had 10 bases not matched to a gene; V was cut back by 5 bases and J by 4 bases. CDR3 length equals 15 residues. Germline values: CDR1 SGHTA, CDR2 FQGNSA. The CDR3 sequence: CASSGARDSLYGYTF. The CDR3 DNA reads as TGTGCCAGCAGCGGCGCAAGGGACAGCCTCTATGGCTACACCTTC.

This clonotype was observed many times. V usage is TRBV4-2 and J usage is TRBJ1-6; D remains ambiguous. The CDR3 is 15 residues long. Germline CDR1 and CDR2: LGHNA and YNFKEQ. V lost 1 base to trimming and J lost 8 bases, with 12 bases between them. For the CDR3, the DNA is TGTGCCAGCAGCCAAGTCGGCAAGAGAGATTCACCCCTCCACTTT. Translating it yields CASSQVGKRDSPLHF.

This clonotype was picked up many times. The CDR3, as DNA: TGTGCCAGCATAGGGGGTCGCTCCTACAATGAGCAGTTCTTC. Translated: CASIGGRSYNEQFF. This chain joins TRBV12-3 or TRBV12-4 and TRBJ2-1; tentatively, D is TRBD1 (6 bases). V was pared by 7 bases and J by 0 bases, with 10 bases between. The CDR3 length is 14 residues.

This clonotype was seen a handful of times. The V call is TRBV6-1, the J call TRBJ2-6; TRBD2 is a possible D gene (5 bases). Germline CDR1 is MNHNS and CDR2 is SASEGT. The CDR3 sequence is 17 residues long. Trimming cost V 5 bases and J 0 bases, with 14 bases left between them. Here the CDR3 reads CASSPRAGPSGANVLTF. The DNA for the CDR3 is TGTGCCAGCAGTCCGCGGGCAGGTCCCTCTGGGGCCAACGTCCTGACTTTC.

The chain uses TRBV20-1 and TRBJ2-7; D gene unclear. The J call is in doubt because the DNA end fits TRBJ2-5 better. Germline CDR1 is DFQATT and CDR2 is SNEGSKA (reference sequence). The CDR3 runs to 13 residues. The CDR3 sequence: CSAPTGSRETQYF. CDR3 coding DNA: TGCAGTGCCCCCACGGGCAGCCGGGAGACCCAGTACTTC.

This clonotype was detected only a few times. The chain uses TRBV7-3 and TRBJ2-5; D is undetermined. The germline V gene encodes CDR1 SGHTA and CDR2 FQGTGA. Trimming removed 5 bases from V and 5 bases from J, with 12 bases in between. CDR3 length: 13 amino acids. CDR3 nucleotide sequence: TGTGCCAGCAGCCGCGGATCCTTGGAGACCCAGTACTTC. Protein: CASSRGSLETQYF.

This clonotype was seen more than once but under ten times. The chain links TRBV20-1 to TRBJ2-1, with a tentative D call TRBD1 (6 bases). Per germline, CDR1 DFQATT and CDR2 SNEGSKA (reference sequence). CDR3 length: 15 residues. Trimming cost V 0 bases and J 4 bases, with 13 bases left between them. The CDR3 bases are TGCAGTGCTAGAGAAACAGGGCGATCTTACAATGAGCAGTTCTTC. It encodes CSARETGRSYNEQFF.

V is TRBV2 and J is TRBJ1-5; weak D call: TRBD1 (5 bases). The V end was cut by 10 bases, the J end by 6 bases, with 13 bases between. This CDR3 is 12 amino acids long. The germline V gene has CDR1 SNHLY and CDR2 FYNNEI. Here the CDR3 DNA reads TGTGCCACCGCCGGGGGGGTTCAGCCCCAGCATTTT. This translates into CATAGGVQPQHF.

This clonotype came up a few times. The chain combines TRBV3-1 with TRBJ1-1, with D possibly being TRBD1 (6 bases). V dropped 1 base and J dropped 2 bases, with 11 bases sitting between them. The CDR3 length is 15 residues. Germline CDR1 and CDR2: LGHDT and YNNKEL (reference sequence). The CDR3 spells CASSQGGQFNTEAFF. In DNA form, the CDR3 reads TGTGCCAGCAGCCAAGGGGGACAATTCAACACTGAAGCTTTCTTT.

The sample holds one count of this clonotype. CDR3 nucleotides: TGCAGTGCTAGACCCTGGGACAGGGCGGACACTGAAGCTTTCTTT. Protein: CSARPWDRADTEAFF. V gene TRBV20-1 combines with J gene TRBJ1-1; 9 bases match TRBD1. The ends lost 2 bases at V and 3 bases at J; junction bases unmatched: 7. The CDR3 spans 15 residues. Germline V gives CDR1 DFQATT, CDR2 SNEGSKA (reference sequence).

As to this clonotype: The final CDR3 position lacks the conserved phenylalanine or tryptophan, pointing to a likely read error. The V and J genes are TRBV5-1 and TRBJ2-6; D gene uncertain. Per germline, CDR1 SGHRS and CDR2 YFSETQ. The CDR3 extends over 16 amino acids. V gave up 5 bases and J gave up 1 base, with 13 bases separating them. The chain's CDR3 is CASRVQALSGANVLTV. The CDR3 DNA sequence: TGCGCCAGCAGGGTTCAGGCCTTATCTGGGGCCAACGTCCTGACTGTC.

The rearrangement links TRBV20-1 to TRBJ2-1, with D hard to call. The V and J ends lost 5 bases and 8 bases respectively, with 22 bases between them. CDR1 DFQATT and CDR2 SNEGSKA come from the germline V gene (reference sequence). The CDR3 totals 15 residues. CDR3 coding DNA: TGCAGTGCTGAGGACCAGTTTTCCATTTTGGATGAGCAGTTCTTC. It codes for CSAEDQFSILDEQFF.

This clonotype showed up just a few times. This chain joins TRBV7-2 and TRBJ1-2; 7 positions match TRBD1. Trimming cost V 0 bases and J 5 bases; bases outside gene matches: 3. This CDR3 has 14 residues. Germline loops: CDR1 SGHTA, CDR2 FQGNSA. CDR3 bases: TGTGCCAGCAGCTTAGCGCAGGGGGGTTATGGCTACACCTTC. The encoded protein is CASSLAQGGYGYTF.

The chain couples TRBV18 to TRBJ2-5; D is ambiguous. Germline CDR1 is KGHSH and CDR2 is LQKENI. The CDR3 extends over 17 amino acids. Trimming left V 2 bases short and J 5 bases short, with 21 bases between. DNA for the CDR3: TGTGCCAGCTCACCAAGTGTTCCAGCCACCCCAGGCGAGACCCAGTACTTC. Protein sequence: CASSPSVPATPGETQYF.

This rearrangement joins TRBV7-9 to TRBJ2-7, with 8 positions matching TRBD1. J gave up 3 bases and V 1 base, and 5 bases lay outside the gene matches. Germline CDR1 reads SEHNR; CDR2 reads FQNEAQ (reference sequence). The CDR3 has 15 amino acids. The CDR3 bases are TGTGCCAGCAGCTTAGGGACAGGGAATGACTACGAGCAGTACTTC. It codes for CASSLGTGNDYEQYF.